This paragraph reports one TCR beta chain. As yet, its antigen is unknown. The sample comes from a study of OX40 agonist ivuxolimab in advanced cancers. Whole-study results and caveats: CD8+ T cells (on average) carried more expanded clones than CD4+ T cells.

The data were produced by immunoSEQ multiplex PCR, yet TCRdb's version contains in-frame clones alone and is incomplete. The repertoire consists of nearly 60,000 clones, with 80% to 90% occurring once and the leading ten covering approximately 3.8%. With V trimmed by 5 bases and J by 10 bases, 18 bases remained unmatched. This CDR3 comprises 17 residues. Germline V CDR1 and CDR2: SGHAT, FQNNGV. Sequencing was performed on CD4+ or CD8+ T cells sorted from blood, taken in a trial of the OX40 agonist ivuxolimab. The source of this sequence is an adult with an advanced solid tumor such as melanoma, head and neck, liver or kidney cancer. This chain joins TRBV11-2 and TRBJ2-1, with TRBD2 matching over 9 bases. In DNA, the CDR3 is TGTGCCAGCAGCAGCATAAAACGGGGACTAGCCGGAGGGGAGCAGTTCTTC. This gives the protein CASSSIKRGLAGGEQFF.